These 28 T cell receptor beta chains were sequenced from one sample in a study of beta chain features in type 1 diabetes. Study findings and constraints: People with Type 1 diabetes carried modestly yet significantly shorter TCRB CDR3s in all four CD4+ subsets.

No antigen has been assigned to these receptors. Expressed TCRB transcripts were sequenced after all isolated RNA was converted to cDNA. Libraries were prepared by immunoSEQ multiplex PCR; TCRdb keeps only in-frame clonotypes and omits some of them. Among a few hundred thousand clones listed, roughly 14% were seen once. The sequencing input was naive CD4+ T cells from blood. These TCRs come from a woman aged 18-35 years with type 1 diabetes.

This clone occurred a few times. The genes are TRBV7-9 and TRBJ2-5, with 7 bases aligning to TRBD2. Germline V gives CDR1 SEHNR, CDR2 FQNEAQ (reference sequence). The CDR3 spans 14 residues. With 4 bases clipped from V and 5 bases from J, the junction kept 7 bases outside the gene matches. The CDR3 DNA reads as TGTGCCAGCAGCTCATCGCGGGAGCCGGAGACCCAGTACTTC. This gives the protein CASSSSREPETQYF. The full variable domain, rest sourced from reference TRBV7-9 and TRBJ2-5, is DTGVSQNPRHKITKRGQNVTFRCDPISEHNRLYWYRQTLGQGPEFLTYFQNEAQLEKSRLLSDRFSAERPKGSFSTLEIQRTEQGDSAMYLCASSSSREPETQYFGPGTRLLVL.

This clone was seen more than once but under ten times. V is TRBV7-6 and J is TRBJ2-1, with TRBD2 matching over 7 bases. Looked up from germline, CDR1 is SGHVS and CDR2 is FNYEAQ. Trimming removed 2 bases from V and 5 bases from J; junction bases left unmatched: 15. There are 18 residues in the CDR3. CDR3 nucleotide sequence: TGTGCCAGCAGCTTACGAGGACTAGTTGGGGGACTAAACAATGAGCAGTTCTTC. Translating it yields CASSLRGLVGGLNNEQFF. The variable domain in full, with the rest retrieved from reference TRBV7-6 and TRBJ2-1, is GAGVSQSPRYKVTKRGQDVALRCDPISGHVSLYWYRQALGQGPEFLTYFNYEAQQDKSGLPNDRFSAERPEGSISTLTIQRTEQRDSAMYRCASSLRGLVGGLNNEQFFGPGTRLTVL.

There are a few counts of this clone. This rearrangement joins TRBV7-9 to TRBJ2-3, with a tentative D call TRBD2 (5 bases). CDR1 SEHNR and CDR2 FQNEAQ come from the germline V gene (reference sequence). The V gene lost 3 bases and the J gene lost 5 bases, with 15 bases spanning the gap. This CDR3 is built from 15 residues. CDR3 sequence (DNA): TGTGCCAGCAGCTTTGGAGGTTCGGATAAAGATACGCAGTATTTT. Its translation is CASSFGGSDKDTQYF.

CDR3 DNA: TGCAGCGTTGGGAGGGGCCTTCGCACTGAAGCTTTCTTT. It codes for CSVGRGLRTEAFF. The rearrangement joins TRBV29-1 to TRBJ1-1; tentative D call: TRBD1 (5 bases). V was trimmed by 4 bases and J by 4 bases, leaving 13 bases between them. The CDR3 spans 13 residues. Looked up from germline, CDR1 is SQVTM and CDR2 is ANQGSEA.

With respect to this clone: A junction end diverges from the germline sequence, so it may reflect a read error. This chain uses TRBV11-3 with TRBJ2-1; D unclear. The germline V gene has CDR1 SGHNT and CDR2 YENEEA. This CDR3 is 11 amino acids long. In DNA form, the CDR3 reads TGTGCCAGCAGCACATACAGTGAGCAGTTCTTC. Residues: CASSTYSEQFF.

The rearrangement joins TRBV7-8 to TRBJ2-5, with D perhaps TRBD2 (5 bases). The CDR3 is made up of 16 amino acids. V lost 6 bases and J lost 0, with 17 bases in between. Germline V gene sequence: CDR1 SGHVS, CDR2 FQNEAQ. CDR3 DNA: TGTGCCAGCAGGCGGGCATGGTGGGGAGACCAAGAGACCCAGTACTTC. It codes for CASRRAWWGDQETQYF.

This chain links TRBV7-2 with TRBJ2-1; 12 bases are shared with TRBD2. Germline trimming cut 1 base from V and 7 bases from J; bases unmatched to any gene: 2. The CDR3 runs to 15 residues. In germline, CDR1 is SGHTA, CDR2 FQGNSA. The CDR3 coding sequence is TGTGCCAGCAGCTTAGTAGGGACTAGCGGGAATGAGCAGTTCTTC. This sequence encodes CASSLVGTSGNEQFF.

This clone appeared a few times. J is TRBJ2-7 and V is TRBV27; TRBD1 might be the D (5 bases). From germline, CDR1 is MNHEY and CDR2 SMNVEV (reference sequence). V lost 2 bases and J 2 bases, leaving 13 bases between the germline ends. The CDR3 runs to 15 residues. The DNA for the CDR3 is TGTGCCAGCAGTTTAAGGGCGACAGATCCCTACGAGCAGTACGTC. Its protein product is CASSLRATDPYEQYV.

CDR3 sequence: CASRWAGVSYNEQFF. The CDR3 DNA reads as TGTGCCAGCAGGTGGGCGGGAGTCTCCTACAATGAGCAGTTCTTC. V and J are TRBV6-1 and TRBJ2-1; TRBD2 aligns across 7 bases. Germline V gene sequence: CDR1 MNHNS, CDR2 SASEGT. V shed 6 bases, J shed 0 bases, and the junction held 5 bases outside the gene matches. The CDR3 loop spans 15 amino acids.

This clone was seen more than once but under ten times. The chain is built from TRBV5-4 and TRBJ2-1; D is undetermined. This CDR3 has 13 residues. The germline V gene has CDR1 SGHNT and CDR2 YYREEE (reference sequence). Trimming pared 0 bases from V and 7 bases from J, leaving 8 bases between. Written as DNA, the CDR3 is TGTGCCAGCAGCTTGGCCTCGAGTAATGAGCAGTTCTTC. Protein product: CASSLASSNEQFF.

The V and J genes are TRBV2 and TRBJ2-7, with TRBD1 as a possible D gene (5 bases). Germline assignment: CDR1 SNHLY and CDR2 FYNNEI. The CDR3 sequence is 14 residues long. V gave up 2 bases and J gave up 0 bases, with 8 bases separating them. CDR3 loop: CASSERTYSYEQYV. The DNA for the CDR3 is TGTGCCAGCAGTGAAAGGACATACTCCTACGAGCAGTACGTC.

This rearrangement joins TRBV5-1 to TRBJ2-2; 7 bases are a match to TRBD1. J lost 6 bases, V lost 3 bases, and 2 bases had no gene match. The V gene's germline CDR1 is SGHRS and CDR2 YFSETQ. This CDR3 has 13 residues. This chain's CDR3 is CASSSGQPGELFF. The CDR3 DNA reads TGCGCCAGCAGCTCGGGACAGCCCGGGGAGCTGTTTTTT.

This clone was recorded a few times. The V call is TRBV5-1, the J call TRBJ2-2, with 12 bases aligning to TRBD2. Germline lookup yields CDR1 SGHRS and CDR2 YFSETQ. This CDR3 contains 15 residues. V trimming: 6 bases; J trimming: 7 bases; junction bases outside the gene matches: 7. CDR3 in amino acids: CASTLAGGPVGELFF. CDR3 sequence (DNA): TGCGCCAGCACCCTAGCGGGAGGGCCGGTCGGGGAGCTGTTTTTT.

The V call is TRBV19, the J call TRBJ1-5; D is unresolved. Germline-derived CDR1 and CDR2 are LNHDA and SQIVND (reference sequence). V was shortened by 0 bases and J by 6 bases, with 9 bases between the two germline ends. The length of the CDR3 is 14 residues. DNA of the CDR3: TGTGCCAGTAGTATAGAGACTGTAGGTCAGCCCCAGCATTTT. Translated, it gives CASSIETVGQPQHF.

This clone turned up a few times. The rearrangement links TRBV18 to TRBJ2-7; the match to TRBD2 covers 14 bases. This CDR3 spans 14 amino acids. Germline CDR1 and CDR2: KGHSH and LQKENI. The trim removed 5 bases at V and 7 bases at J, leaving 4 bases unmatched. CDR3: CASSGLAGGGEQYF. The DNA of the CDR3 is TGTGCCAGCTCAGGACTAGCGGGAGGTGGTGAGCAGTACTTC.

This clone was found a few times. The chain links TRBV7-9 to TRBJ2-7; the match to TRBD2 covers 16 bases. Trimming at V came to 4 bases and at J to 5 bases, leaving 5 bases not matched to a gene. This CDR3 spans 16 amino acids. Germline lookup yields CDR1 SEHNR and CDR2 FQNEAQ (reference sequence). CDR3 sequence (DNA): TGTGCCAGCAGCTCGGGGACTAGCGGGAGGGATGACGAGCAGTACTTC. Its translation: CASSSGTSGRDDEQYF.

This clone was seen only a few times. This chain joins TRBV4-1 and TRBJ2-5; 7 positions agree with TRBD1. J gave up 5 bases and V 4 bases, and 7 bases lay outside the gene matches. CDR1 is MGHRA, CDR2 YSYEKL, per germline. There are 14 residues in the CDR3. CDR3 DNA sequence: TGCGCCAGCAGCCCCCCGACAGGGTTGGAGACCCAGTACTTC. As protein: CASSPPTGLETQYF.

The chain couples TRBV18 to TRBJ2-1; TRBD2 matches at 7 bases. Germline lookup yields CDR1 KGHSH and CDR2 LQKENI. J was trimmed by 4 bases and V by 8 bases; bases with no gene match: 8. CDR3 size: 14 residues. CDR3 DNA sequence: TGTGCCAGCCTCGCTAGCGGATATTACAATGAGCAGTTCTTC. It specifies CASLASGYYNEQFF. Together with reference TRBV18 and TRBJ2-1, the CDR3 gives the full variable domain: NAGVMQNPRHLVRRRGQEARLRCSPMKGHSHVYWYRQLPEEGLKFMVYLQKENIIDESGMPKERFSAEFPKEGPSILRIQQVVRGDSAAYFCASLASGYYNEQFFGPGTRLTVL.

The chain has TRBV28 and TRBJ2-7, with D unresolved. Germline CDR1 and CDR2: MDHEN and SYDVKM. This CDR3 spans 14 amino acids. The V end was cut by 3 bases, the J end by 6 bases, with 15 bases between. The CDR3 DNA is TGTGCCAGCAGTTTCCCTAGGCAGCCACCCGAGCAGTACTTC. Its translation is CASSFPRQPPEQYF.

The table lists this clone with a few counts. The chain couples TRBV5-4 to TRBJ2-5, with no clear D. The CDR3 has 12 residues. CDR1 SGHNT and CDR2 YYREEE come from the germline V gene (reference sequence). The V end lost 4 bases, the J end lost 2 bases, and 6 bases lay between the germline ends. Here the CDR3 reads CASSLKQETQYF. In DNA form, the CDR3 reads TGTGCCAGCAGCCTAAAACAAGAGACCCAGTACTTC.

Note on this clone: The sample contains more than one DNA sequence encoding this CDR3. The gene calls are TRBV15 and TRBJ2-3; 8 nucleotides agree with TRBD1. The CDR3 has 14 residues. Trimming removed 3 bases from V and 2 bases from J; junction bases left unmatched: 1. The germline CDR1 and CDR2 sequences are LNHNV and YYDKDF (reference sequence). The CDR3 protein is CATSRDRVTDTQYF. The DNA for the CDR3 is TGTGCCACCAGCAGGGACAGGGTCACAGATACGCAGTATTTT.

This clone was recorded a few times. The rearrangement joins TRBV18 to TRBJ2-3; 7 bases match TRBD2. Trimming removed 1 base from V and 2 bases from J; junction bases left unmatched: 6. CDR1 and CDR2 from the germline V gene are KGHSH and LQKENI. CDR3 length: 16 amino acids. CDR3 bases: TGTGCCAGCTCACCACGCCTAGCGGTTAACACAGATACGCAGTATTTT. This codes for CASSPRLAVNTDTQYF.

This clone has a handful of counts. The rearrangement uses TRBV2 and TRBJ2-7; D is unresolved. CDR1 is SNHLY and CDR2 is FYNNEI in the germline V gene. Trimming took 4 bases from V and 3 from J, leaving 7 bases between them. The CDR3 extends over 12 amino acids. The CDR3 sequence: CASSGAIYEQYF. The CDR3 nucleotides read TGTGCCAGCAGTGGGGCGATCTACGAGCAGTACTTC.

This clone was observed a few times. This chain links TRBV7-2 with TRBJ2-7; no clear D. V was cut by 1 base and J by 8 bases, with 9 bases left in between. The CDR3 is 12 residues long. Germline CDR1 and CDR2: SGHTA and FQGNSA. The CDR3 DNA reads TGTGCCAGCAGCTTAGTCGGAGACCAGCAGTACGTC. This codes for CASSLVGDQQYV.

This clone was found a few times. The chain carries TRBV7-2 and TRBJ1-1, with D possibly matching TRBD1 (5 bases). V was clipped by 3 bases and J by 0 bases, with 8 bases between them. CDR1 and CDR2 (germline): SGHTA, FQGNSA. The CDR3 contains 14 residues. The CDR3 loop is CASSFQGMNTEAFF. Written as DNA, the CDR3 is TGTGCCAGCAGCTTCCAGGGAATGAACACTGAAGCTTTCTTT.

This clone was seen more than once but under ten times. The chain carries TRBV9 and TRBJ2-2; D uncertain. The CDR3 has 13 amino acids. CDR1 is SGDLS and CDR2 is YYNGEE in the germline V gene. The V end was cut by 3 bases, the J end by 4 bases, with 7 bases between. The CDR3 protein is CASSAYPTGELFF. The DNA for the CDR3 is TGTGCCAGCAGCGCCTACCCCACCGGGGAGCTGTTTTTT.

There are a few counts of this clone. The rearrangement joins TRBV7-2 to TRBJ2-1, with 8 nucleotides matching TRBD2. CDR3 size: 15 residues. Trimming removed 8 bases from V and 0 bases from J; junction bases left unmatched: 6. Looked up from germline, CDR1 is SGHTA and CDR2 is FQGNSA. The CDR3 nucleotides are TGTGCCAGCGCCGCCAGCGGGAGCTCCTACAATGAGCAGTTCTTC. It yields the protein CASAASGSSYNEQFF.

The CDR3 spells CASSLGPASGQETQYF. In DNA form, the CDR3 reads TGCGCCAGCAGCTTGGGCCCAGCGAGCGGTCAAGAGACCCAGTACTTC. The chain joins TRBV5-1 to TRBJ2-5; the D gene is possibly TRBD2 (5 bases). Trimming removed 0 bases from V and 2 bases from J, with 14 bases in between. Per the germline V gene, CDR1 is SGHRS and CDR2 is YFSETQ. This CDR3 has 16 residues.